This is a list of T cell receptor beta chains from one sample in a study of cytomegalovirus exposure and HLA in healthy donors. Generated by immunoSEQ multiplex PCR, the TCRdb table keeps only in-frame clones and is missing some. The table lists about 150,000 clones, about four fifths of them singletons. The sample was PBMCs. Receptors originate from a woman in her 40s in good health and CMV-seropositive. CDR3s include the opening cysteine and the closing phenylalanine or tryptophan. A D gene is named only where the DNA matches it firmly. The size of a clone is reported for some rows only, either as once, few or many, or as a class for expanded clones.

CDR3 DNA: TGTGCCAGCAGCACGCTAGCGGGGGGGAGAGATACGCAGTATTTT
CDR3 protein: CASSTLAGGRDTQYF
D gene: TRBD2
V gene: TRBV9
J gene: TRBJ2-3
clone size: NA

CDR3 DNA: TGTGCCGGCAGTCGAGATTTCTCTAACTATGGCTACACCTTC
CDR3 protein: CAGSRDFSNYGYTF
D gene: NA
V gene: TRBV28
J gene: TRBJ1-2
clone size: NA

CDR3 DNA: TGTGCCAGCAGCCTAAACTACGAGCAGTACTTC
CDR3 protein: CASSLNYEQYF
D gene: NA
V gene: TRBV5-6
J gene: TRBJ2-7
clone size: few

CDR3 DNA: TGTGCCAGCAGTTCGACAGCGCAGTACTTC
CDR3 protein: CASSSTAQYF
D gene: NA
V gene: TRBV28
J gene: TRBJ2-5
clone size: NA

CDR3 DNA: TGCGCCAGCAGCCAGGGGCCCGATCAGCCCCAGCATTTT
CDR3 protein: CASSQGPDQPQHF
D gene: NA
V gene: TRBV5-1
J gene: TRBJ1-5
clone size: NA

CDR3 DNA: TGTGCCAGTACTTTGAGAAACCCCTACGAGCAGTACTTC
CDR3 protein: CASTLRNPYEQYF
D gene: NA
V gene: TRBV28
J gene: TRBJ2-7
clone size: once

CDR3 DNA: TGTGCCAGCAGTTACCTCCCCTCCTCAGAGAACACTGAAGCTTTCTTT
CDR3 protein: CASSYLPSSENTEAFF
D gene: NA
V gene: TRBV6-6
J gene: TRBJ1-1
clone size: few

CDR3 DNA: TGTGCCAGCAGCCCGGCCGGGAGCAATCAGCCCCAGCATTTT
CDR3 protein: CASSPAGSNQPQHF
D gene: NA
V gene: TRBV7-9
J gene: TRBJ1-5
clone size: many

CDR3 DNA: TGTGCCAGCAGTTTTAGACGGGGGGGGTACAATGAGCAGTTCTTC
CDR3 protein: CASSFRRGGYNEQFF
D gene: TRBD2
V gene: TRBV6-5
J gene: TRBJ2-1
clone size: NA

CDR3 DNA: TGTGCCATCGGGACAGATAGTTCTGGAAACACCATATATTTT
CDR3 protein: CAIGTDSSGNTIYF
D gene: TRBD1
V gene: TRBV28
J gene: TRBJ1-3
clone size: NA

CDR3 DNA: TGTGCCAGCAGTGGACTAGCGGGGGGGAATGAGCAGTTCTTC
CDR3 protein: CASSGLAGGNEQFF
D gene: TRBD2
V gene: TRBV6-1
J gene: TRBJ2-1
clone size: NA

CDR3 DNA: TGTGCCAGCTCGGATCTAGCGGGAGTATACAATGAGCAGTTCTTC
CDR3 protein: CASSDLAGVYNEQFF
D gene: TRBD2
V gene: TRBV18
J gene: TRBJ2-1
clone size: NA

CDR3 DNA: TGTGCCAGCAGCCCCGGGACAGGGGGCGGATTAGGCGGCGGAAAACTGTTTTTT
CDR3 protein: CASSPGTGGGLGGGKLFF
D gene: TRBD1
V gene: TRBV4-2
J gene: TRBJ1-4
clone size: NA

CDR3 DNA: TGTGCCAGCAGCCCAACCGGGACAGGGGGTCCCCCTTATCAGCCCCAGCATTTT
CDR3 protein: CASSPTGTGGPPYQPQHF
D gene: TRBD1
V gene: TRBV7-2
J gene: TRBJ1-5
clone size: NA

CDR3 DNA: TGCGCCAGCAGCCTTGTGGTACAGGGCATAATGAACACTGAAGCTTTCTTT
CDR3 protein: CASSLVVQGIMNTEAFF
D gene: NA
V gene: TRBV4-1
J gene: TRBJ1-1
clone size: NA

CDR3 DNA: TGTGCCAGCAGCTTGACAGGGGAATCGGGAAACACCATATATTTT
CDR3 protein: CASSLTGESGNTIYF
D gene: TRBD1
V gene: TRBV11-2
J gene: TRBJ1-3
clone size: NA

CDR3 DNA: TGTGCCAGTACTACAGGGCTCAACACCGGGGAGCTGTTTTTT
CDR3 protein: CASTTGLNTGELFF
D gene: NA
V gene: TRBV19
J gene: TRBJ2-2
clone size: NA

CDR3 DNA: TGTGCCAGCAGCCTAGGACAGGGGAACACTGAAGCTTTCTTT
CDR3 protein: CASSLGQGNTEAFF
D gene: TRBD1
V gene: TRBV13
J gene: TRBJ1-1
clone size: NA

CDR3 DNA: TGTGCCAGCAGCTCCGGGACACTTTTCTACGAGCAGTACTTC
CDR3 protein: CASSSGTLFYEQYF
D gene: NA
V gene: TRBV7-2
J gene: TRBJ2-7
clone size: few

CDR3 DNA: TGTGCCAGCCCGCTGGGACTAGCGACCTACGAGCAGTACTTC
CDR3 protein: CASPLGLATYEQYF
D gene: TRBD2
V gene: TRBV6-9
J gene: TRBJ2-7
clone size: NA

CDR3 DNA: TGTGCCAGCCGAGAGAGTACGCAGTATTTT
CDR3 protein: CASRESTQYF
D gene: NA
V gene: TRBV2
J gene: TRBJ2-3
clone size: once

CDR3 DNA: TGTGCCAGCAGTGAAGTGGTAGGGGCGCAAGAGACCCAGTACTTC
CDR3 protein: CASSEVVGAQETQYF
D gene: NA
V gene: TRBV6-1
J gene: TRBJ2-5
clone size: NA

CDR3 DNA: TGTGCCAGCAGCCAAGCCTCGGGACTTGTAGAGACCCAGTACTTC
CDR3 protein: CASSQASGLVETQYF
D gene: NA
V gene: TRBV14
J gene: TRBJ2-5
clone size: NA

CDR3 DNA: TGTGCCAGCAGGTCCGGGACAACCTCAACAGATACGCAGTATTTT
CDR3 protein: CASRSGTTSTDTQYF
D gene: NA
V gene: TRBV6-5
J gene: TRBJ2-3
clone size: NA

CDR3 DNA: TGCGCCAGCAGCTTGGCCCCGACAGGGGGGACTGAAGCTTTCTTT
CDR3 protein: CASSLAPTGGTEAFF
D gene: TRBD1
V gene: TRBV5-1
J gene: TRBJ1-1
clone size: once

CDR3 DNA: TGTGCCAGCAGTCCTCAGGGGTTCGGAAACGCCATATATTTT
CDR3 protein: CASSPQGFGNAIYF
D gene: NA
V gene: TRBV6-5
J gene: TRBJ1-3
clone size: once

CDR3 DNA: TGTGCCGGGGACAGGGATTCGAACACTGAAGCTTTCTTT
CDR3 protein: CAGDRDSNTEAFF
D gene: TRBD1
V gene: TRBV2
J gene: TRBJ1-1
clone size: NA

CDR3 DNA: TGTGCCAGTAGGCGGGACAGTGGATCCTACGAGCAGTACTTC
CDR3 protein: CASRRDSGSYEQYF
D gene: NA
V gene: TRBV19
J gene: TRBJ2-7
clone size: NA

CDR3 DNA: TGCGCCAGCAGCTTGAGCGCGGCGAACACTGAAGCTTTCTTT
CDR3 protein: CASSLSAANTEAFF
D gene: NA
V gene: TRBV5-1
J gene: TRBJ1-1
clone size: few

CDR3 DNA: TGCAGCGTTGACATTGGGAGGAACACTGAAGCTTTCTTT
CDR3 protein: CSVDIGRNTEAFF
D gene: NA
V gene: TRBV29-1
J gene: TRBJ1-1
clone size: NA

CDR3 DNA: TGTGCCAGCAGGCTATTCTCGGGAACCCGCAATCAGCCCCAGCATTTT
CDR3 protein: CASRLFSGTRNQPQHF
D gene: NA
V gene: TRBV27
J gene: TRBJ1-5
clone size: once

CDR3 DNA: TGTGCCAGTAGTCTCGACACCTCCAATCAGCCCCAGCATTTT
CDR3 protein: CASSLDTSNQPQHF
D gene: NA
V gene: TRBV19
J gene: TRBJ1-5
clone size: once

CDR3 DNA: TGTGCCTCCCTGGGCCGGTACATGAACACTGAAGCTTTCTTT
CDR3 protein: CASLGRYMNTEAFF
D gene: NA
V gene: TRBV19
J gene: TRBJ1-1
clone size: NA

CDR3 DNA: TGTGCCAGCAGCTTGATTTCCAGGGAAGGAACTGAAGCTTTCTTT
CDR3 protein: CASSLISREGTEAFF
D gene: NA
V gene: TRBV5-6
J gene: TRBJ1-1
clone size: few

CDR3 DNA: TGTGCCTGGAGTGTAGGAGGTCAGCCCCAGCATTTT
CDR3 protein: CAWSVGGQPQHF
D gene: NA
V gene: TRBV30
J gene: TRBJ1-5
clone size: NA

CDR3 DNA: TGTGCCAGCAGGTCTCTAGCGGGGGGCTACAATGAGCAGTTCTTC
CDR3 protein: CASRSLAGGYNEQFF
D gene: TRBD2
V gene: TRBV28
J gene: TRBJ2-1
clone size: NA

CDR3 DNA: TGTGCCAGCAGCCTTAGCGGGCTCCCTTACGAGCAGTACTTC
CDR3 protein: CASSLSGLPYEQYF
D gene: TRBD2
V gene: TRBV7-2
J gene: TRBJ2-7
clone size: NA

CDR3 DNA: TGTGCCTGGAGTAAAACAGTCCAGTATTCACCCCTCCACTTT
CDR3 protein: CAWSKTVQYSPLHF
D gene: NA
V gene: TRBV30
J gene: TRBJ1-6
clone size: NA

CDR3 DNA: TGTGCCAGCAGTTTATATACAGGGACGAACACTGAAGCTTTCTTT
CDR3 protein: CASSLYTGTNTEAFF
D gene: NA
V gene: TRBV27
J gene: TRBJ1-1
clone size: NA

CDR3 DNA: TGCAGTGCAGCGGGTCACGGGGAGCTGTTTTTT
CDR3 protein: CSAAGHGELFF
D gene: NA
V gene: TRBV20-1
J gene: TRBJ2-2
clone size: NA

CDR3 DNA: TGTGCCAGCAGTTTGGTGAAGGGAGACTATGGCTACACCTTC
CDR3 protein: CASSLVKGDYGYTF
D gene: NA
V gene: TRBV28
J gene: TRBJ1-2
clone size: NA

CDR3 DNA: TGTGCTAGTGCCCCGGGGGGGGGAACTGAAGCTTTCTTT
CDR3 protein: CASAPGGGTEAFF
D gene: NA
V gene: TRBV12-5
J gene: TRBJ1-1
clone size: NA

CDR3 DNA: TGTGCCAGCAGCTTGCTCAGTTCCTACGAGCAGTACTTC
CDR3 protein: CASSLLSSYEQYF
D gene: NA
V gene: TRBV5-6
J gene: TRBJ2-7
clone size: once

CDR3 DNA: TGTGCCAGCAGCGACCTACAGGGGAATACGCAGTATTTT
CDR3 protein: CASSDLQGNTQYF
D gene: TRBD1
V gene: TRBV6-5
J gene: TRBJ2-3
clone size: NA

CDR3 DNA: TGTGCCAGCAGCTCGACCGGGACTAGCGGGGGCACAGATACGCAGTATTTT
CDR3 protein: CASSSTGTSGGTDTQYF
D gene: TRBD2
V gene: TRBV5-6
J gene: TRBJ2-3
clone size: once

CDR3 DNA: TGTGCCGGCCGCGACAGGGGCTCCAATGAGCAGTTCTTC
CDR3 protein: CAGRDRGSNEQFF
D gene: TRBD1
V gene: TRBV19
J gene: TRBJ2-1
clone size: NA

CDR3 DNA: TGTGCCAGCAGGTCAGGGAAAGAGACCCAGTACTTC
CDR3 protein: CASRSGKETQYF
D gene: NA
V gene: TRBV27
J gene: TRBJ2-5
clone size: NA

CDR3 DNA: TGTGCCAGCAGCGTACTCCCCGGACAGGGGGAATCGAACACTGAAGCTTTCTTT
CDR3 protein: CASSVLPGQGESNTEAFF
D gene: TRBD1
V gene: TRBV9
J gene: TRBJ1-1
clone size: few

CDR3 DNA: TGTGCCAGCAGCTTGGGGACTAGGGATGTAAGAGATACGCAGTATTTT
CDR3 protein: CASSLGTRDVRDTQYF
D gene: TRBD2
V gene: TRBV7-9
J gene: TRBJ2-3
clone size: few

CDR3 DNA: TGTGCCAGCAGCTTAGATTTAAGGGGGCTCTACGAGCAGTACTTC
CDR3 protein: CASSLDLRGLYEQYF
D gene: TRBD1
V gene: TRBV11-3
J gene: TRBJ2-7
clone size: NA

CDR3 DNA: TGTGCCAGCAGCCGGCCGATGGGGGGGGCAAACAATGAGCAGTTCTTC
CDR3 protein: CASSRPMGGANNEQFF
D gene: NA
V gene: TRBV7-9
J gene: TRBJ2-1
clone size: NA